This T cell receptor (beta chain) derives from a study of T cells after yellow fever vaccination. Study information: Fractions containing few cells were prepared with SMART-Seq v4 Ultra Low Input. The study's findings and limits: Researchers noted that a small share of clonotypes showed up in both CD4 and CD8 compartments.

The CDR3 sequence is 14 residues long. Germline CDR1 reads SGHTA; CDR2 reads FQGNSA. The V gene end was trimmed by 5 bases and the J gene end by 6 bases; junction bases not matched to a gene: 6. For TCR, cDNA came from 5'RACE template switching, which added a universal primer site and UMIs. In TCRdb, the 5' RACE reads were re-called with MiXCR into one record per CDR3 protein. Of 100,000 to 150,000 distinct CDR3 sequences listed, 7.4% are singletons. This clonotype appeared many times. Antigen specificity is unknown. The TCR was taken from a man younger than 35 who received the YFV17D yellow fever vaccine. This chain uses TRBV7-2 with TRBJ2-1, with 8 bases lining up with TRBD1. This specimen consisted of CD4+ T cells sorted from PBMCs, obtained approximately 11 days after the first yellow fever vaccination. Written as DNA, the CDR3 is TGTGCCAGCAGCCTCAATGGACAGGGCAATGAGCAGTTCTTC. Amino acids: CASSLNGQGNEQFF.